The entry that follows covers one T cell receptor (beta chain) sequence. Its antigen remains unidentified. CDR1 is DFQATT and CDR2 is SNEGSKA in the germline V gene (reference sequence). The CDR3 extends over 12 amino acids. No cell sorting was done before RNA was extracted from the tissue. The source of the sample is a study of tumor and adjacent non-tumor tissue in lung cancer. Across the study: The cohort had about twelve adenocarcinoma, a couple of squamous cell and 1 small cell patients. Stage I to III disease affected roughly ten men and about 5 women aged about 31 to 85. Study-level results: In normal lung, the top 100 clones were significantly more dominant than in tumor.

A modified ARM-PCR protocol with three rounds of nested PCR amplified TCRbeta. TCRdb redid the calling of the multiplex PCR reads with MiXCR, one entry per CDR3 protein. The table lists about 93,000 distinct CDR3 sequences, about 70% of them singletons. The genes are TRBV20-1 and TRBJ2-1; D is possibly TRBD2 (6 bases). The source of this sequence is a man aged 60 to 75 with non-small cell lung cancer. Sequencing used lung tumor tissue. CDR3 protein: CSGGMVFSEQFF. The CDR3 bases are TGCAGCGGAGGGATGGTCTTTAGTGAGCAGTTCTTC.